These 3 T cell receptor beta chains originate from one sample sequenced in a study of blood T cell repertoires in COVID-19. The repertoire was sequenced with immunoSEQ multiplex PCR; TCRdb's copy has only in-frame clones and lacks some. The table has 200,000 to 250,000 clones, roughly 86% seen once; the top ten hold 2.5% to 3.5%. Sequencing was carried out using peripheral blood. The receptors originated from an older woman with acute or convalescent COVID-19.

The V gene is TRBV30, the J gene TRBJ1-5, with TRBD1 as a possible D gene (5 bases). V was clipped by 0 bases and J by 2 bases, with 11 bases between them. CDR1 is GTSNPN and CDR2 is SVGIG in the germline V gene (reference sequence). The CDR3 length is 15 residues. The CDR3 spells CAWSVGNRRNQPQHF. In DNA, the CDR3 is TGTGCCTGGAGTGTGGGTAACAGGCGCAATCAGCCCCAGCATTTT. Full variable domain (rest looked up from reference TRBV30 and TRBJ1-5): SQTIHQWPATLVQPVGSPLSLECTVEGTSNPNLYWYRQAAGRGLQLLFYSVGIGQISSEVPQNLSASRPQDRQFILSSKKLLLSDSGFYLCAWSVGNRRNQPQHFGDGTRLSIL.

This chain uses TRBV30 with TRBJ1-6; 7 nucleotides align to TRBD1. Germline CDR1 and CDR2: GTSNPN and SVGIG (reference sequence). The trim removed 1 base at V and 5 bases at J, leaving 8 bases unmatched. The CDR3 spans 16 residues. CDR3 DNA sequence: TGTGCCTGGAGTGGAAATAGGGACAGACATAATTCACCCCTCCACTTT. Encoded protein: CAWSGNRDRHNSPLHF.

The genes are TRBV4-2 and TRBJ1-5, with D possibly matching TRBD1 (6 bases). V lost 0 bases and J 6 bases, leaving 15 bases between the germline ends. The CDR3 length is 16 residues. CDR1 is LGHNA and CDR2 is YNFKEQ in the germline V gene. The chain's CDR3 is CASSQDGGGSLQPQHF. The CDR3 bases are TGTGCCAGCAGCCAAGATGGCGGGGGCTCCCTTCAGCCCCAGCATTTT.